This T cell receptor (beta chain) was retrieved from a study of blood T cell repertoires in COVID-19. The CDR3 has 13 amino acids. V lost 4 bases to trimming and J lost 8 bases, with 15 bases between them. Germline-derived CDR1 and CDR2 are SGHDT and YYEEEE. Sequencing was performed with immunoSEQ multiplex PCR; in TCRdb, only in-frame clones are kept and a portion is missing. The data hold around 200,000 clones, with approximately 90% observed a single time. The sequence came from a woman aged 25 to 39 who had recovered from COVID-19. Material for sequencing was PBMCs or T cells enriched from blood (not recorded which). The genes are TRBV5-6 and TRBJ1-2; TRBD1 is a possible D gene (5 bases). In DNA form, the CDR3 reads TGTGCCAGCAGCCCGGGCGCGGGGGGAGGCTACACCTTC. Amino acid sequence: CASSPGAGGGYTF.